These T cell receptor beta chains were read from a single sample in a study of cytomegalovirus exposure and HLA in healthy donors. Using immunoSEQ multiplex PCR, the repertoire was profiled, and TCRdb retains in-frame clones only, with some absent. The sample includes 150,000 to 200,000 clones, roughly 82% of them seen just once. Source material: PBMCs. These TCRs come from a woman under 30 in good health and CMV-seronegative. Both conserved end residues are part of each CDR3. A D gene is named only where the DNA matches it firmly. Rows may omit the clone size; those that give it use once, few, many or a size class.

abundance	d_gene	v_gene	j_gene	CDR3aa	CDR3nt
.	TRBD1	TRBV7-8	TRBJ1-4	CASSLAFNPGQGREKLFF	TGTGCCAGCAGCTTAGCGTTTAACCCGGGACAGGGCCGGGAAAAACTGTTTTTT
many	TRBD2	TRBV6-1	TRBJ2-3	CASSELAGGPDTQYF	TGTGCCAGCAGTGAGCTAGCGGGGGGGCCAGATACGCAGTATTTT
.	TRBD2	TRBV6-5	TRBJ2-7	CASGRGAGGPSEQYF	TGTGCCAGCGGAAGGGGTGCGGGAGGGCCTAGCGAGCAGTACTTC
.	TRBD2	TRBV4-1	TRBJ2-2	CASSQGLAGLVNTGELFF	TGCGCCAGCAGCCAAGGACTAGCGGGATTAGTAAACACCGGGGAGCTGTTTTTT
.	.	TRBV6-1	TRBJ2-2	CASDREATGELFF	TGTGCCAGCGACAGGGAGGCCACCGGGGAGCTGTTTTTT
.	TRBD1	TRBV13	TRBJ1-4	CASRTQGASNEKLFF	TGTGCCAGCAGAACACAGGGGGCGTCTAATGAAAAACTGTTTTTT
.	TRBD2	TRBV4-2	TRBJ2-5	CASSQERTSGPETQYF	TGTGCCAGCAGCCAAGAGAGGACTAGCGGTCCGGAGACCCAGTACTTC
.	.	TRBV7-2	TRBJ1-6	CASSLNNYSPLHF	TGTGCCAGCAGCTTAAATAACTATTCACCCCTCCACTTT
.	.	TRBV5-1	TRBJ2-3	CASSLGAERDTQYF	TGCGCCAGCAGCTTGGGGGCTGAGAGAGATACGCAGTATTTT
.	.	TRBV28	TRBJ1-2	CASSPADRTYGYTF	TGTGCCAGCAGTCCCGCAGACAGGACCTATGGCTACACCTTC
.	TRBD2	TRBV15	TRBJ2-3	CATSRLGTTTDTQYF	TGTGCCACCAGCAGATTAGGGACTACCACAGATACGCAGTATTTT
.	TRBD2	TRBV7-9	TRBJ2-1	CASKTSGDSYNEQFF	TGTGCCAGCAAGACCAGCGGGGACTCCTACAATGAGCAGTTCTTC
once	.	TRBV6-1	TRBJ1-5	CASRRQSNQPQHF	TGTGCCAGCAGAAGACAGAGCAATCAGCCCCAGCATTTT
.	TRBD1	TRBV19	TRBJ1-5	CASSMGTGYSQPQHF	TGTGCCAGTAGTATGGGGACAGGGTATAGTCAGCCCCAGCATTTT
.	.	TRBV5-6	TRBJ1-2	CASSLDWTKGLANYGYTF	TGTGCCAGCAGCTTGGATTGGACAAAGGGGTTAGCTAACTATGGCTACACCTTC